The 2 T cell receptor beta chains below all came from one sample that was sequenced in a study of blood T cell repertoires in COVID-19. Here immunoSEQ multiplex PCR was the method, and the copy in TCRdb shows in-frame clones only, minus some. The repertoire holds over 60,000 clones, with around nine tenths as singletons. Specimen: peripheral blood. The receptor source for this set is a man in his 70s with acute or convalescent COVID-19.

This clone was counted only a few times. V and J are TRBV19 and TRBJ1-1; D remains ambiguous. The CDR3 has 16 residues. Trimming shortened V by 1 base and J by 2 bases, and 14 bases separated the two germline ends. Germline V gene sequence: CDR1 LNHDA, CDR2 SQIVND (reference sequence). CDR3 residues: CASSIAATGVNTEAFF. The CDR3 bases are TGTGCCAGTAGTATAGCTGCGACCGGGGTAAACACTGAAGCTTTCTTT.

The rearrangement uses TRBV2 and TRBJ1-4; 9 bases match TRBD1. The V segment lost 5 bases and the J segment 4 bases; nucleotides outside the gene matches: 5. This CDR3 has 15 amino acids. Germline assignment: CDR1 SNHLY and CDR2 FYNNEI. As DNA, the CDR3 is TGTGCCAGCAGTAATACGGACAGGGGTAATGAAAAACTGTTTTTT. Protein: CASSNTDRGNEKLFF.